The 7 T cell receptor beta chains below come from one sample, sequenced in a study of blood T cells in healthy people across ages. It was with a sample-barcoded 5' primer and a J-beta primer mix that a second PCR of roughly 6 to 12 cycles was run. TCRdb itself ran the 5' RACE reads through MiXCR, one entry per CDR3 protein. The top ten hold over 2% of the sample, which has about 1.8 million distinct CDR3 sequences, approximately 50% seen once. Sequencing used blood. The receptor set was obtained from a woman between 40 and 55 years old in good health.

As regards this clonotype: One end of the junction is discordant with germline, which a read error may explain. The J gene is TRBJ2-1, the V gene TRBV20-1, with 11 bases that match TRBD2. The CDR3 is 16 residues long. CDR1 is DFQATT, CDR2 SNEGSKA, per germline (reference sequence). The CDR3 here is CSVRRSGGERYNEQFF. Written as DNA, the CDR3 is TGCAGTGTTAGACGTAGCGGGGGGGAAAGATACAATGAGCAGTTCTTC.

The chain joins TRBV28 to TRBJ2-7, with 7 bases matching TRBD1. With V trimmed by 7 bases and J by 2 bases, 8 bases remained unmatched. Germline V gene sequence: CDR1 MDHEN, CDR2 SYDVKM. The CDR3 is made up of 14 amino acids. This CDR3 reads CASKTTGSTYEQYF. The DNA for the CDR3 is TGTGCCAGCAAAACGACAGGGTCGACCTACGAGCAGTACTTC.

The V and J genes are TRBV28 and TRBJ2-3; weak D call: TRBD2 (5 bases). Trimming stripped 5 bases from V and 0 bases from J, with 12 bases between. Germline V gene sequence: CDR1 MDHEN, CDR2 SYDVKM. This CDR3 region has 15 residues. The DNA of the CDR3 is TGTGCCAGCAGTCTAGCCCTTGCTAGCACAGATACGCAGTATTTT. Encoded protein: CASSLALASTDTQYF.

The chain joins TRBV20-1 to TRBJ2-1; 8 bases match TRBD2. Trimming at V came to 2 bases and at J to 7 bases, leaving 7 bases not matched to a gene. CDR1 and CDR2 from the germline V gene are DFQATT and SNEGSKA (reference sequence). The CDR3 is made up of 14 amino acids. The CDR3 sequence is CSARPGGANNEQFF. CDR3 sequence (DNA): TGCAGTGCTAGACCCGGGGGGGCGAATAATGAGCAGTTCTTC.

The chain couples TRBV27 to TRBJ1-2, with TRBD1 identical over 10 bases. The CDR3 length is 16 residues. In germline, CDR1 is MNHEY, CDR2 SMNVEV (reference sequence). The trim removed 3 bases at V and 5 bases at J, leaving 9 bases unmatched. DNA of the CDR3: TGTGCCAGCAGTTTCTCAGGGACAGGGGTGGGATATGGCTACACCTTC. Translating it yields CASSFSGTGVGYGYTF.

The V and J genes are TRBV27 and TRBJ2-7; a weak D match, TRBD2 (6 bases). The CDR3 consists of 15 residues. Germline CDR1 is MNHEY and CDR2 is SMNVEV (reference sequence). V was pared by 9 bases and J by 4 bases, with 22 bases between. The CDR3 loop is CASKTKLGLLYEQYF. CDR3 nucleotides: TGTGCCAGTAAAACCAAGCTTGGACTACTTTACGAGCAGTACTTC.

The genes are TRBV7-3 and TRBJ2-1; tentative D call: TRBD2 (9 bases). V shed 0 bases and J shed 8 bases, with 20 bases lying between them. The CDR3 is 17 amino acids. The germline CDR1 and CDR2 sequences are SGHTA and FQGTGA. Written as DNA, the CDR3 is TGTGCCAGCAGCTTAACGGTCAGGGGGCGGGGGGGCGATGAGCAGTTCTTC. Protein product: CASSLTVRGRGGDEQFF.